These T cell receptor beta chains were read from a single sample in a study of blood T cell repertoires in COVID-19. Libraries were prepared by immunoSEQ multiplex PCR; TCRdb keeps only in-frame clonotypes and omits some of them. This sample has 200,000 or so clones, with around nine tenths found just once. Sequenced input: PBMCs or T cells enriched from blood (not recorded which). Receptors originate from a man younger than 40 who had recovered from COVID-19. CDR3s include the opening cysteine and the closing phenylalanine or tryptophan. The D gene is left open where the match is weak. Clone size, where shown, is once, few, many, or a class for clones that have expanded.

TRBJ2-2 . . TRBV30 CAWIGGDRENTGELFF TGTGCCTGGATCGGGGGAGACAGGGAGAACACCGGGGAGCTGTTTTTT
TRBJ2-7 TRBD1 . TRBV30 CAYDRAAYEQYF TGTGCCTACGACAGGGCCGCCTACGAGCAGTACTTC
TRBJ1-1 . . TRBV28 CASSLRVPEAFF TGTGCCAGCAGTTTGCGGGTCCCTGAAGCTTTCTTT
TRBJ1-5 TRBD1 . TRBV4-1 CASSHTGQGNQPQHF TGCGCCAGCAGCCATACCGGACAGGGCAATCAGCCCCAGCATTTT
TRBJ2-1 TRBD2 . TRBV7-9 CASSPLAGGLKEFF TGTGCCAGCAGCCCACTAGCGGGAGGATTGAAAGAGTTCTTC
TRBJ1-3 TRBD1 . TRBV7-2 CASSRDRNSGNTIYF TGTGCCAGCAGCCGGGACAGAAACTCTGGAAACACCATATATTTT
TRBJ1-4 TRBD1 . TRBV19 CASSVDRAGNEKLFF TGTGCCAGTAGTGTGGACAGGGCCGGTAATGAAAAACTGTTTTTT
TRBJ2-7 TRBD2 once TRBV4-3 CASSQEGGYEQYF TGCGCCAGCAGCCAAGAGGGGGGGTACGAGCAGTACTTC
TRBJ1-5 TRBD1 . TRBV28 CASSSPGTGSQPQHF TGTGCCAGCAGTTCACCCGGGACAGGGTCTCAGCCCCAGCATTTT
TRBJ2-3 TRBD2 . TRBV5-6 CASSLGASGVDTQYF TGTGCCAGCAGCTTGGGGGCTAGCGGTGTGGATACGCAGTATTTT
TRBJ1-3 . . TRBV7-2 CASSLGQPDSGNTIYF TGTGCCAGCAGCTTAGGACAGCCAGACTCTGGAAACACCATATATTTT
TRBJ2-3 TRBD2 . TRBV18 CASSPGTSGGYTQYF TGTGCCAGCTCACCGGGGACTAGCGGGGGGTATACGCAGTATTTT
TRBJ2-2 . . TRBV28 CASRISGELFF TGTGCCAGCAGGATTAGCGGGGAGCTGTTTTTT
TRBJ2-1 . few TRBV5-6 CASSLVSGAKLYNEQFF TGTGCCAGCAGCTTGGTTAGTGGGGCGAAACTCTACAATGAGCAGTTCTTC
TRBJ1-2 . . TRBV30 CAWTQAPTNYGYTF TGTGCCTGGACACAGGCCCCGACTAACTATGGCTACACCTTC
TRBJ1-4 TRBD1 . TRBV29-1 CSVLRQGLPNEKLFF TGCAGCGTCTTAAGACAGGGCTTACCTAATGAAAAACTGTTTTTT
TRBJ2-7 . . TRBV7-9 CASSLPVLKSEQYF TGTGCCAGCAGCTTACCGGTGTTGAAGTCCGAGCAGTACTTC
TRBJ1-4 TRBD1 once TRBV5-1 CASSPGTGPEKLFF TGCGCCAGCAGCCCCGGGACAGGGCCTGAAAAACTGTTTTTT
TRBJ2-7 TRBD1 . TRBV15 CATSRADRGFREQYF TGTGCCACCAGCAGAGCCGACAGGGGTTTTAGAGAGCAGTACTTC
TRBJ1-4 . once TRBV5-1 CASSLDSIDYATNEKLFF TGCGCCAGCAGCTTAGACAGCATAGATTACGCAACTAATGAAAAACTGTTTTTT
TRBJ1-1 . once TRBV7-9 CASSLVSAEAFF TGTGCCAGCAGCTTAGTATCCGCTGAAGCTTTCTTT
TRBJ2-2 . once TRBV2 CASSSLFDTGELFF TGTGCCAGCAGTTCCCTTTTCGACACCGGGGAGCTGTTTTTT
TRBJ1-1 . . TRBV5-1 CASRPGKGLGTEAFF TGCGCCAGCAGACCAGGGAAGGGGCTGGGCACTGAAGCTTTCTTT
TRBJ2-1 . . TRBV2 CASSGLVYNEQFF TGTGCCAGCAGTGGGCTAGTCTACAATGAGCAGTTCTTC
TRBJ2-1 TRBD1 . TRBV27 CASSLTGTEEFF TGTGCCAGCAGTCTGACCGGGACAGAGGAGTTCTTC
TRBJ1-6 . . TRBV27 CASTLRGYYNSPLHF TGTGCCAGCACCCTTCGGGGTTACTATAATTCACCCCTCCACTTT
TRBJ2-7 . . TRBV11-1 CASSPRRGHEQYF TGTGCCAGCAGCCCACGCCGGGGTCACGAGCAGTACTTC
TRBJ2-5 TRBD2 . TRBV19 CASSQPGGGTQYF TGTGCCAGTAGTCAGCCGGGAGGGGGGACCCAGTACTTC
TRBJ2-6 . . TRBV25-1 CASSDYRAGANVLTF TGTGCCAGCAGTGACTACAGGGCCGGGGCCAACGTCCTGACTTTC
TRBJ1-1 TRBD1 . TRBV7-9 CASSPGTGNPFNTEAFF TGTGCCAGCAGCCCAGGGACAGGGAACCCGTTTAACACTGAAGCTTTCTTT
TRBJ2-5 . . TRBV27 CASSFRASVQTQYF TGTGCCAGCAGTTTCCGGGCTAGCGTCCAGACCCAGTACTTC
TRBJ2-7 TRBD2 . TRBV29-1 CSVSREEVYEQYF TGCAGCGTTAGTCGGGAGGAGGTATACGAGCAGTACTTC
TRBJ1-2 TRBD1 . TRBV25-1 CARTTGTGVGNYGYTF TGTGCCAGGACCACCGGGACAGGGGTTGGAAACTATGGCTACACCTTC
TRBJ2-1 . . TRBV12-5 CASGPRTPQFF TGTGCTAGTGGCCCCCGGACACCGCAGTTCTTC
TRBJ2-1 TRBD1 . TRBV24-1 CATGTGTGVNEQFF TGTGCCACAGGGACGGGGACAGGGGTTAATGAGCAGTTCTTC